This entry lists 10 T cell receptor beta chains sequenced from one sample in a study of T cells after yellow fever vaccination. TCRdb passed the 5' RACE reads through MiXCR, listing each CDR3 protein once. The sample has under 700,000 distinct CDR3 sequences; 17% are singletons. The specimen was PBMCs, collected less than 6 days after the first yellow fever vaccination. Source of these receptors: a man younger than 35 who received the YFV17D yellow fever vaccine.

This sequence joins TRBV6-2 or TRBV6-3 and TRBJ2-2; 12 nucleotides match TRBD1. In germline, CDR1 is MNHEY, CDR2 SVGEGT. V gave up 4 bases and J gave up 4 bases; unmatched junction bases: 4. The CDR3 has 16 residues. This CDR3 is CASSWGQGASTGELFF. The CDR3 DNA follows: TGTGCCAGCAGTTGGGGACAGGGGGCGTCCACCGGGGAGCTGTTTTTT.

This clonotype was observed a handful of times. The CDR3 bases are TGCGCCAGCAGCCAAGATTGGGCGGGGGGCGGCTACACCTTC. It is translated as CASSQDWAGGGYTF. The V and J genes are TRBV4-1 and TRBJ1-2; D is perhaps TRBD1 (6 bases). This CDR3 has 14 amino acids. Germline V gene lookup returns CDR1 MGHRA and CDR2 YSYEKL. V lost 0 bases and J lost 8, with 13 bases in between.

The chain recombines TRBV29-1 with TRBJ2-3, with 7 positions matching TRBD1. The CDR3 loop spans 13 amino acids. Trimming cost V 6 bases and J 2 bases; bases outside gene matches: 5. CDR1 and CDR2 from the germline V gene are SQVTM and ANQGSEA. The CDR3 DNA reads as TGCAGCGTCGGGACAGACAACACAGATACGCAGTATTTT. Its protein product is CSVGTDNTDTQYF.

This sequence joins TRBV20-1 and TRBJ1-6; D not resolved. Germline CDR1 and CDR2: DFQATT and SNEGSKA (reference sequence). The CDR3 is 13 amino acids. The DNA of the CDR3 is TGCACCGGGCGGACCCCGGGAAATTCACCCCTCCACTTT. This gives the protein CTGRTPGNSPLHF.

There are a few counts of this clonotype. V gene TRBV5-6 combines with J gene TRBJ1-1; D remains ambiguous. The germline V gene encodes CDR1 SGHDT and CDR2 YYEEEE. The CDR3 loop spans 12 amino acids. The V end lost 1 base, the J end lost 6 bases, and 7 bases lay between the germline ends. The CDR3 region has the DNA TGTGCCAGCAGCTTGTCTAGGGCTGAAGCTTTCTTT. Its protein product is CASSLSRAEAFF.

This clonotype was picked up many times. The chain carries TRBV6-5 and TRBJ2-3, with D perhaps matching TRBD1 (5 bases). The CDR3 sequence is 17 residues long. Trimming left V 6 bases short and J 2 bases short, with 21 bases between. In germline, CDR1 is MNHEY, CDR2 SVGAGI. The CDR3 is CASSSRQGKVDTDTQYF. In DNA form, the CDR3 reads TGTGCCAGCAGCTCTCGGCAGGGAAAAGTGGACACAGATACGCAGTATTTT.

The V and J genes are TRBV28 and TRBJ2-7; D might be TRBD2 (6 bases). The CDR3 covers 15 residues. V lost 8 bases and J 2 bases, leaving 19 bases between the germline ends. Per germline, CDR1 MDHEN and CDR2 SYDVKM. The DNA for the CDR3 is TGTGCCAGCCTCCCTACCGCAGGGAGGCCCTACGAGCAGTACGTC. Translating it yields CASLPTAGRPYEQYV.

V is TRBV18 and J is TRBJ2-7; TRBD1 agrees at 11 bases. The trim removed 3 bases at V and 5 bases at J, leaving 3 bases unmatched. The V gene's germline CDR1 is KGHSH and CDR2 LQKENI. The CDR3 sequence is 14 residues long. The CDR3 spells CASSPDRGLDEQYF. The CDR3 DNA sequence: TGTGCCAGCTCACCGGACAGGGGGCTCGACGAGCAGTACTTC.

This clonotype was seen more than once but under ten times. The chain is built from TRBV19 and TRBJ1-5; a weak D match, TRBD1 (5 bases). The CDR3 extends over 14 amino acids. V dropped 6 bases and J dropped 3 bases, with 12 bases sitting between them. CDR1 is LNHDA, CDR2 SQIVND, per germline (reference sequence). The CDR3: CASSPTGDNQPQHF. CDR3 DNA sequence: TGTGCCAGTAGCCCTACAGGTGACAATCAGCCCCAGCATTTT.

V gene TRBV20-1 combines with J gene TRBJ2-4; D perhaps matches TRBD2 (5 bases). The CDR3 consists of 12 residues. From germline, CDR1 is DFQATT and CDR2 SNEGSKA (reference sequence). Deletions cut 5 bases from V and 7 bases from J, with 12 bases between. The chain's CDR3 is CSAPSAGNIQYF. The CDR3 DNA sequence: TGCAGTGCTCCGTCGGCGGGCAACATTCAGTACTTC.